This T cell receptor beta chain is from a study of OX40 agonist ivuxolimab in advanced cancers. Across the whole study: It was permissible to have had prior anti-PD-1, anti-PD-L1 or anti-CTLA-4 therapy, and about 40% had some.

The germline V gene has CDR1 LGHNT and CDR2 FRNRAP. Trimming removed 0 bases from V and 8 bases from J, with 2 bases in between. The CDR3 spans 11 residues. This clone came up a few times. What it binds is not known. Study results and limitations: Several nonresponders also turned out to have low normalized T-cell clonal expansion.

Here immunoSEQ multiplex PCR was the method, and the copy in TCRdb shows in-frame clones only, minus some. Counted here are 45,000 to 65,000 clones, about four fifths occurring once; the ten biggest clones make up more than 2%. This clonotype originated in an adult with an advanced solid tumor such as melanoma, head and neck, liver or kidney cancer. V and J are TRBV12-5 and TRBJ1-3; D uncertain. The material sequenced was CD4+ or CD8+ T cells sorted from blood, taken in a trial of the OX40 agonist ivuxolimab. The CDR3 loop is CASGLVHTIYF. The CDR3 DNA is TGTGCTAGTGGTTTGGTCCACACCATATATTTT.